This T cell receptor beta chain was observed in a study of blood T cell repertoires in COVID-19. This clone was counted once. Original methodology: It was from reference gene primer amplification that nucleated cell counts were estimated. Produced via immunoSEQ multiplex PCR; TCRdb's table is partial and in-frame only. V and J calls plus clone size are reproduced from that table; the DNA served to infer D and trimming. Of around 230,000 clones in the sample, 83% were seen once. The CDR3 consists of 15 residues. Per germline, CDR1 SEHNR and CDR2 FQNEAQ (reference sequence). J gave up 6 bases and V 5 bases, and 2 bases lay outside the gene matches.

Material: peripheral blood. This chain links TRBV7-9 with TRBJ2-2, with 14 bases identical to TRBD2. The sequence was obtained from a woman in her 40s with active or convalescent COVID-19. CDR3 in DNA: TGTGCCAGCAGCCGACTAGCGGGAGGGCCCGGGGAGCTGTTTTTT. Its translation: CASSRLAGGPGELFF.